What follows are 30 T cell receptor beta chains derived from one specimen sequenced in a study of blood T cell repertoires in COVID-19. Clones were sequenced by immunoSEQ multiplex PCR, and TCRdb holds only the in-frame ones, with some missing. This table holds around 260,000 clones, approximately 91% found once. The sequencing sample was made of peripheral blood. The receptors come from a woman between 40 and 55 years old who had recovered from COVID-19.

The rearrangement links TRBV4-2 to TRBJ2-1; possibly TRBD2 for D (5 bases). The germline V gene encodes CDR1 LGHNA and CDR2 YNFKEQ. Trimming shortened V by 1 base and J by 0 bases, and 10 bases separated the two germline ends. The CDR3 has 16 amino acids. The DNA of the CDR3 is TGTGCCAGCAGCCAAGGGCTAGCCCTCTCCTACAATGAGCAGTTCTTC. Its translation is CASSQGLALSYNEQFF.

The chain joins TRBV28 to TRBJ1-4; tentatively, D is TRBD1 (5 bases). There are 13 residues in the CDR3. V lost 8 bases, J lost 8 bases, and 15 bases lay in between. Germline CDR1 and CDR2: MDHEN and SYDVKM. The CDR3 nucleotides are TGTGCCAGCGTGGACAACATCTCCGAAAAACTGTTTTTT. Its translation is CASVDNISEKLFF.

The chain couples TRBV27 to TRBJ2-5; D uncertain. CDR1 and CDR2 (germline): MNHEY, SMNVEV (reference sequence). The CDR3 spans 13 residues. The V gene lost 5 bases and the J gene lost 2 bases, with 9 bases spanning the gap. The CDR3 sequence is CASSTSEQETQYF. The CDR3 DNA reads as TGTGCCAGCAGTACCAGCGAACAAGAGACCCAGTACTTC.

The chain combines TRBV21-1 with TRBJ2-1; the DNA was not compared with TRBD2, the D call given in the table. TRBV21-1 is a recognized pseudogene. The CDR3 has 12 amino acids. DNA for the CDR3: TGTGCCAGCAGCAAAGCGCGGCATGAGCAGTTCTTC. Translation gives CASSKARHEQFF.

V and J are TRBV29-1 and TRBJ2-7, with 7 bases matching TRBD1. This CDR3 spans 13 amino acids. CDR1 SQVTM and CDR2 ANQGSEA come from the germline V gene. V trimming: 6 bases; J trimming: 6 bases; junction bases outside the gene matches: 11. The CDR3 DNA is TGCAGCGTCTCCATTCAGGGGGACGGCGAGCAGTACTTC. This encodes CSVSIQGDGEQYF.

This chain uses TRBV30 with TRBJ2-1; the D gene is possibly TRBD2 (5 bases). Germline values: CDR1 GTSNPN, CDR2 SVGIG (reference sequence). The V and J ends lost 3 bases and 8 bases respectively, with 29 bases between them. The CDR3 extends over 18 amino acids. This chain's CDR3 is CAWSGFPSRGPSLDEQFF. For the CDR3, the DNA is TGTGCCTGGAGCGGGTTCCCATCCCGAGGGCCGAGTTTGGATGAGCAGTTCTTC.

The gene calls are TRBV19 and TRBJ1-5, with D possibly TRBD1 on 5 matching bases. The CDR3 is 15 amino acids. Trimming cost V 1 base and J 1 base, with 8 bases left between them. Germline assignment: CDR1 LNHDA and CDR2 SQIVND (reference sequence). CDR3 amino acids: CASSIVGQSNQPQHF. The CDR3 bases are TGTGCCAGTAGTATAGTGGGGCAGAGCAATCAGCCCCAGCATTTT.

This rearrangement joins TRBV7-9 to TRBJ2-1, with D perhaps TRBD2 (5 bases). V lost 7 bases to trimming and J lost 7 bases, with 11 bases between them. The CDR3 spans 12 residues. The V gene's germline CDR1 is SEHNR and CDR2 FQNEAQ (reference sequence). CDR3 nucleotide sequence: TGTGCCAGCAAGGGAGTCGGGAATGAGCAGTTCTTC. Translating it yields CASKGVGNEQFF.

The rearrangement uses TRBV4-1 and TRBJ2-1, with TRBD2 matching 7 bases. CDR1 MGHRA and CDR2 YSYEKL come from the germline V gene. Trimming at V came to 3 bases and at J to 4 bases, leaving 3 bases not matched to a gene. There are 14 residues in the CDR3. CDR3 residues: CASSHMGLYNEQFF. In DNA form, the CDR3 reads TGCGCCAGCAGCCACATGGGACTATACAATGAGCAGTTCTTC.

The chain carries TRBV18 and TRBJ1-4; D gene unclear. The CDR3 is made up of 16 amino acids. Trimming removed 3 bases at V and 1 base at J, with 12 bases between. In germline, CDR1 is KGHSH, CDR2 LQKENI. The CDR3, as DNA: TGTGCCAGCTCACCGACGGGAGAGGGAACTAATGAAAAACTGTTTTTT. It translates to CASSPTGEGTNEKLFF.

CDR3 in DNA: TGTGCCAGCAGCCGGGACAGGGCTGACTATGGCTACACCTTC. Translated: CASSRDRADYGYTF. The V and J genes are TRBV11-2 and TRBJ1-2, with 9 bases that match TRBD1. J was trimmed by 3 bases and V by 5 bases; bases with no gene match: 4. The CDR3 contains 14 residues. Per germline, CDR1 SGHAT and CDR2 FQNNGV.

This clone has only one observation. The V call is TRBV6-5, the J call TRBJ1-4; D perhaps matches TRBD1 (5 bases). Per germline, CDR1 MNHEY and CDR2 SVGAGI. The CDR3 totals 14 residues. V gave up 6 bases and J gave up 8 bases, with 16 bases separating them. DNA of the CDR3: TGTGCCAGCAGACCCCAGGGAAACCACGAAAAACTGTTTTTT. This encodes CASRPQGNHEKLFF.

The chain employs TRBV9 and TRBJ2-2; D remains ambiguous. V was pared by 4 bases and J by 4 bases, with 11 bases between. The CDR3 is 14 amino acids. Germline CDR1 SGDLS, CDR2 YYNGEE. Written as DNA, the CDR3 is TGTGCCAGCAGCCAGCTAGAGTCCACCGGGGAGCTGTTTTTT. It is translated as CASSQLESTGELFF.

This clone occurred once. In the same sample, other DNA sequences code for this CDR3. V gene TRBV9 combines with J gene TRBJ2-2; weak D call: TRBD2 (5 bases). Germline loops: CDR1 SGDLS, CDR2 YYNGEE. The CDR3 has 14 amino acids. The V end was cut by 0 bases, the J end by 5 bases, with 8 bases between. In DNA, the CDR3 is TGTGCCAGCAGCGTAGGAGGAGGTACCGGGGAGCTGTTTTTT. It translates to CASSVGGGTGELFF.

This clone was counted once. The chain carries TRBV7-9 and TRBJ2-1; 9 bases match TRBD2. The CDR3 has 17 residues. Trimming took 1 base from V and 8 from J; bases not matched to a gene: 12. CDR1 is SEHNR, CDR2 FQNEAQ, per germline (reference sequence). Here the CDR3 reads CASSLGSSGSRGDEQFF. The DNA of the CDR3 is TGTGCCAGCAGCTTAGGTAGTAGCGGGAGTCGGGGTGATGAGCAGTTCTTC.

V is TRBV19 and J is TRBJ2-2; TRBD1 matches 7 bases. CDR1 LNHDA and CDR2 SQIVND come from the germline V gene (reference sequence). V was clipped by 8 bases and J by 2 bases; unmatched bases: 5. The CDR3 totals 14 residues. The CDR3 nucleotides are TGTGCCAGTGAGGGACAGATAAACACCGGGGAGCTGTTTTTT. Translated: CASEGQINTGELFF.

This chain links TRBV29-1 with TRBJ2-7; a possible D gene is TRBD1 (5 bases). This CDR3 comprises 11 residues. Germline CDR1 reads SQVTM; CDR2 reads ANQGSEA. The V and J ends lost 5 bases and 6 bases respectively, with 11 bases between them. The CDR3 loop is CSVRTSLEQYF. CDR3 in DNA: TGCAGCGTTAGGACAAGTCTCGAGCAGTACTTC.

V and J are TRBV24-1 and TRBJ2-3, with D possibly matching TRBD1 (5 bases). The length of the CDR3 is 15 residues. Trimming left V 4 bases short and J 2 bases short, with 12 bases between. Germline CDR1 reads KGHDR; CDR2 reads SFDVKD. CDR3 residues: CATSEPGHITDTQYF. The CDR3 coding sequence is TGTGCCACCAGTGAGCCTGGACACATCACAGATACGCAGTATTTT.

The V gene is TRBV4-1, the J gene TRBJ1-5; D is possibly TRBD1 (5 bases). Per the germline V gene, CDR1 is MGHRA and CDR2 is YSYEKL. The V end was cut by 4 bases, the J end by 1 base, with 23 bases between. The CDR3 is 19 residues long. CDR3 sequence: CASSLYQGRQDTSNQPQHF. CDR3 nucleotide sequence: TGCGCCAGCAGCCTCTACCAGGGAAGGCAAGACACAAGCAATCAGCCCCAGCATTTT.

Only one count was recorded for this clone. The V call is TRBV7-9, the J call TRBJ2-3; perhaps TRBD2 as D (6 bases). This CDR3 spans 15 amino acids. Germline V gives CDR1 SEHNR, CDR2 FQNEAQ (reference sequence). The V and J ends lost 2 bases and 4 bases respectively, with 13 bases between them. This CDR3 is CASSLPPGVADTQYF. The CDR3 region has the DNA TGTGCCAGCAGCTTACCCCCGGGAGTCGCAGATACGCAGTATTTT.

The chain combines TRBV4-2 with TRBJ1-1; 8 bases line up with TRBD1. The V gene's germline CDR1 is LGHNA and CDR2 YNFKEQ. The J segment lost 1 base and the V segment lost 1 base, leaving 2 bases of the junction unmatched. This CDR3 region has 15 residues. The CDR3 bases are TGTGCCAGCAGCCAAGCTGACAGGGGGAACACTGAAGCTTTCTTT. It encodes CASSQADRGNTEAFF.

This clone was seen a handful of times. The chain uses TRBV5-1 and TRBJ2-7; 9 bases align to TRBD2. CDR3 length: 14 residues. Unmatched junction bases numbered 6, after V lost 4 bases and J lost 4 bases. In germline, CDR1 is SGHRS, CDR2 YFSETQ. The CDR3 bases are TGCGCCAGCAGCCTTAGCGGGAGTCGGTACGAGCAGTACTTC. Its translation is CASSLSGSRYEQYF. Supplemented by reference TRBV5-1 and TRBJ2-7, the full variable domain reads KAGVTQTPRYLIKTRGQQVTLSCSPISGHRSVSWYQQTPGQGLQFLFEYFSETQRNKGNFPGRFSGRQFSNSRSEMNVSTLELGDSALYLCASSLSGSRYEQYFGPGTRLTVT.

V usage is TRBV24-1 and J usage is TRBJ2-1; 15 bases align to TRBD2. Germline CDR1 reads KGHDR; CDR2 reads SFDVKD. After removal of 4 bases from V and 8 bases from J, the junction contained 5 bases not matched to a gene. The CDR3 has 16 residues. CDR3 sequence (DNA): TGTGCCACCAGTGACACCGGACTAGCGGGAGGGGATGAGCAGTTCTTC. It specifies CATSDTGLAGGDEQFF.

This clone was seen a single time. The chain carries TRBV13 and TRBJ2-7; tentative D call: TRBD2 (5 bases). CDR3 length equals 13 residues. Between the trimmed V and J ends, which lost 5 bases and 6 bases, there was a span of 14 bases. CDR1 PRHDT and CDR2 FYEKMQ come from the germline V gene (reference sequence). CDR3 sequence: CASSDATRGEQYF. CDR3 sequence (DNA): TGTGCCAGCAGCGACGCGACCCGGGGCGAGCAGTACTTC. The full variable domain, with the rest looked up from reference TRBV13 and TRBJ2-7, is AAGVIQSPRHLIKEKRETATLKCYPIPRHDTVYWYQQGPGQDPQFLISFYEKMQSDKGSIPDRFSAQQFSDYHSELNMSSLELGDSALYFCASSDATRGEQYFGPGTRLTVT.

The rearrangement uses TRBV6-6 and TRBJ1-6; D is undetermined. V dropped 10 bases and J dropped 10 bases, with 17 bases sitting between them. Germline V CDR1 and CDR2: MNHNY, SVGAGI (reference sequence). The CDR3 contains 13 residues. Here the CDR3 reads CATVVAPGSPLHF. As DNA, the CDR3 is TGTGCCACCGTGGTGGCCCCGGGGTCACCCCTCCACTTT.

The DNA of the CDR3 is TGTGCCAGCAGTTTAAGTACAGGGGGGGCCTACGAGCAGTACTTC. It translates to CASSLSTGGAYEQYF. The gene calls are TRBV27 and TRBJ2-7; TRBD1 is a possible D gene (8 bases). The V end lost 2 bases, the J end lost 2 bases, and 13 bases lay between the germline ends. Germline CDR1 is MNHEY and CDR2 is SMNVEV (reference sequence). The CDR3 length is 15 residues.

This clone was recorded a few times. The chain is built from TRBV12-5 and TRBJ2-5; 8 positions match TRBD1. Germline trimming cut 6 bases from V and 5 bases from J; bases unmatched to any gene: 8. Germline CDR1 and CDR2: LGHNT and FRNRAP. CDR3 length: 14 residues. The CDR3 protein is CASGTGQGGETQYF. CDR3 DNA: TGTGCTAGTGGGACTGGACAGGGAGGTGAGACCCAGTACTTC.

The chain employs TRBV5-1 and TRBJ1-2; weak D call: TRBD1 (5 bases). The CDR3 runs to 14 residues. Germline lookup yields CDR1 SGHRS and CDR2 YFSETQ. V was cut by 1 base and J by 6 bases, with 13 bases left in between. Written as DNA, the CDR3 is TGCGCCAGCAGCTTGTTATCCAGGGAGGATGGCTACACCTTC. Protein: CASSLLSREDGYTF.

The CDR3 region has the DNA TGTGCCAGCAGCATCCGGACAGGAACTGGAAACACCATATATTTT. This encodes CASSIRTGTGNTIYF. The chain joins TRBV5-4 to TRBJ1-3, with 7 bases fitting TRBD1. The CDR3 has 15 amino acids. V was clipped by 4 bases and J by 2 bases; unmatched bases: 6. The V gene's germline CDR1 is SGHNT and CDR2 YYREEE (reference sequence).

This chain links TRBV2 with TRBJ2-7; 9 bases agree with TRBD2. This CDR3 has 13 amino acids. The germline V gene encodes CDR1 SNHLY and CDR2 FYNNEI. The V gene end was trimmed by 8 bases and the J gene end by 2 bases; junction bases not matched to a gene: 4. The CDR3 DNA sequence: TGTGCCAGCGTGAGACTAGCGGCCTACGAGCAGTACTTC. Its translation: CASVRLAAYEQYF.